What follows is one TCR beta chain and its context. This sample is part of a study of T-cell reconstitution after alpha-beta-depleted transplantation in children. Unique molecular identifiers were incorporated during preparation of the TCRbeta library. Using its own MiXCR run on the PCR reads, TCRdb lists one record per CDR3 protein. The data hold about 540,000 distinct CDR3 sequences, with around 17% observed a single time. V lost 0 bases and J lost 0, with 13 bases in between. This CDR3 has 17 residues. Looked up from germline, CDR1 is SGHRS and CDR2 is YFSETQ. This receptor was taken from a human donor who donated a stem cell graft to a child with acute lymphoblastic leukemia. J is TRBJ1-3 and V is TRBV5-1; D remains ambiguous. The sample was PBMCs from the stem cell graft donor, taken from the stem cell graft. CDR3 sequence: CASSLASGTSSGNTIYF. The CDR3 nucleotides read TGCGCCAGCAGCTTGGCCTCAGGAACCTCCTCTGGAAACACCATATATTTT. The variable domain in full, completed from reference TRBV5-1 and TRBJ1-3, reads KAGVTQTPRYLIKTRGQQVTLSCSPISGHRSVSWYQQTPGQGLQFLFEYFSETQRNKGNFPGRFSGRQFSNSRSEMNVSTLELGDSALYLCASSLASGTSSGNTIYFGEGSWLTVV.